This T cell receptor beta chain derives from a study of blood T cell repertoires in COVID-19. Study-wide context: T cells, B-cell-depleted T cells, or PBMCs supplied cDNA or gDNA.

V lost 10 bases to trimming and J lost 1 base; unmatched junction nucleotides: 15. CDR1 SGHTA and CDR2 FQGTGA come from the germline V gene. The CDR3 contains 17 residues. Methods used by the authors: Amplified reference gene primers provided the basis for estimating nucleated cell counts. Sequencing used immunoSEQ multiplex PCR; TCRdb keeps in-frame clones, though not all of them. The DNA was the basis for D and trimming; V, J and clone size are from that table. Among over 200,000 clones listed, under 85% were seen once. The chain joins TRBV7-3 to TRBJ2-5, with 10 bases lining up with TRBD2. Specimen: peripheral blood. The source of this sequence is a woman under 40 with COVID-19, enrolled during active disease. CDR3 DNA sequence: TGTGCCACCCCGACAGCGGGGGGGACCGTTTGCCAAGAGACCCAGTACTTC. Translated: CATPTAGGTVCQETQYF.